The 22 T cell receptor beta chains below were found in one sample sequenced in a study of blood T cell repertoires in COVID-19. Generated by immunoSEQ multiplex PCR, the TCRdb table keeps only in-frame clones and is missing some. The sample shows about 70,000 clones, about 85% of them seen only once. Sequenced input: peripheral blood. The receptors were sampled from a man older than 75 with acute or convalescent COVID-19.

CDR3 in DNA: TGCAGCGCCCCGGGGAGACGGACCACAGATACGCAGTATTTT. Translation gives CSAPGRRTTDTQYF. This chain joins TRBV29-1 and TRBJ2-3; a weak D match, TRBD2 (5 bases). CDR1 and CDR2 (germline): SQVTM, ANQGSEA. The ends were cut back, 7 bases at V and 2 bases at J, with 16 bases in the middle. The CDR3 has 14 amino acids.

The chain uses TRBV2 and TRBJ1-1; a weak D match, TRBD1 (6 bases). Germline CDR1 is SNHLY and CDR2 is FYNNEI. This CDR3 spans 17 amino acids. Trimming took 6 bases from V and 0 from J, leaving 20 bases between them. CDR3 DNA: TGTGCCAGCAGGGGACACCCCTACCCCCTCATGAACACTGAAGCTTTCTTT. Its protein is CASRGHPYPLMNTEAFF. The full variable domain, completed using reference TRBV2 and TRBJ1-1, is EPEVTQTPSHQVTQMGQEVILRCVPISNHLYFYWYRQILGQKVEFLVSFYNNEISEKSEIFDDQFSVERPDGSNFTLKIRSTKLEDSAMYFCASRGHPYPLMNTEAFFGQGTRLTVV.

This chain joins TRBV6-5 and TRBJ1-3; a weak D match, TRBD1 (5 bases). With 5 bases removed from V and 7 bases from J, the gap between germline ends came to 18 bases. The CDR3 is 15 amino acids. CDR1 and CDR2 from the germline V gene are MNHEY and SVGAGI. CDR3 DNA sequence: TGTGCCAGCAGTAACGGAGGGAGCGGGGGGAACACCATATATTTT. Amino acids: CASSNGGSGGNTIYF.

Written as DNA, the CDR3 is TGTGCCAGCCGTTCCGAGGGGGGGATCGGAGGGTCACCCCTCCACTTT. It specifies CASRSEGGIGGSPLHF. The chain uses TRBV25-1 and TRBJ1-6; possibly TRBD1 for D (6 bases). V was clipped by 8 bases and J by 10 bases, with 24 bases between them. Per germline, CDR1 MGHDK and CDR2 SYGVNS. The CDR3 covers 16 residues.

As DNA, the CDR3 is TGTGCCAGCAGGAAGGGAGAGCTCACTAACTATGGCTACACCTTC. This codes for CASRKGELTNYGYTF. The chain combines TRBV6-4 with TRBJ1-2; D uncertain. The V gene lost 6 bases and the J gene lost 0 bases, with 14 bases spanning the gap. Germline V gene sequence: CDR1 MRHNA, CDR2 SNTAGT. The CDR3 runs 15 residues.

The V call is TRBV30, the J call TRBJ1-2; D gene uncertain. Germline values: CDR1 GTSNPN, CDR2 SVGIG (reference sequence). Deletions cut 0 bases from V and 8 bases from J, with 13 bases between. The CDR3 spans 13 residues. The CDR3 DNA reads TGTGCCTGGAGTGTACACCGAGAGGAAGGCTACACCTTC. Translated, it gives CAWSVHREEGYTF.

The chain couples TRBV24-1 to TRBJ1-2; D is ambiguous. CDR3 size: 12 residues. The germline V gene has CDR1 KGHDR and CDR2 SFDVKD. The V end lost 6 bases, the J end lost 3 bases, and 7 bases lay between the germline ends. The CDR3 spells CATSSDYYGYTF. CDR3 nucleotides: TGTGCCACCAGTTCTGACTACTATGGCTACACCTTC.

V gene TRBV11-2 combines with J gene TRBJ2-5, with TRBD1 matching over 12 bases. The V segment lost 7 bases and the J segment 4 bases; nucleotides outside the gene matches: 13. The germline CDR1 and CDR2 sequences are SGHAT and FQNNGV. The CDR3 has 17 amino acids. The CDR3 DNA is TGTGCCAGCATGTCGGGGACAGGGGGCGGTTGGGTAGAGACCCAGTACTTC. Residues: CASMSGTGGGWVETQYF.

DNA of the CDR3: TGTGCCACCTGGGGACTAGGGGTTAGTGAGCAGTTCTTC. Residues: CATWGLGVSEQFF. The chain joins TRBV6-5 to TRBJ2-1; 8 bases are a match to TRBD2. Trimming cost V 10 bases and J 9 bases; bases outside gene matches: 11. Germline assignment: CDR1 MNHEY and CDR2 SVGAGI. The CDR3 has 13 amino acids.

The CDR3 loop is CASTSTSGSYNEQFF. In DNA, the CDR3 is TGTGCCAGCACCTCCACTAGCGGGAGTTACAATGAGCAGTTCTTC. The chain links TRBV9 to TRBJ2-1, with 11 nucleotides matching TRBD2. V lost 6 bases to trimming and J lost 4 bases; unmatched junction nucleotides: 6. CDR3 length equals 15 residues. The germline V gene encodes CDR1 SGDLS and CDR2 YYNGEE.

This clone was recorded only once. The gene calls are TRBV27 and TRBJ1-1; 10 bases line up with TRBD1. Germline values: CDR1 MNHEY, CDR2 SMNVEV (reference sequence). This CDR3 comprises 15 residues. Germline trimming cut 5 bases from V and 6 bases from J; bases unmatched to any gene: 9. CDR3 nucleotide sequence: TGTGCCAGCAGTCCCCGGGGACAGGGGCCCGCTGAAGCTTTCTTT. Protein sequence: CASSPRGQGPAEAFF.

This sequence joins TRBV11-2 and TRBJ2-3, with D uncertain. The CDR3 totals 11 residues. V was trimmed by 3 bases and J by 6 bases, leaving 4 bases between them. The germline gives CDR1 SGHAT, CDR2 FQNNGV. In nucleotides, the CDR3 is TGTGCCAGCAGCTTCGGGGATACGCAGTATTTT. Amino acid sequence: CASSFGDTQYF.

This chain connects TRBV6-5 to TRBJ1-2; the D is unclear. Trimming left V 0 bases short and J 3 bases short, with 11 bases between. Germline V gene sequence: CDR1 MNHEY, CDR2 SVGAGI. This CDR3 has 15 amino acids. This CDR3 is CASSYSPMSHYGYTF. CDR3 nucleotide sequence: TGTGCCAGCAGTTACTCCCCCATGTCCCACTATGGCTACACCTTC.

The chain joins TRBV7-9 to TRBJ2-7, with 7 bases identical to TRBD1. CDR1 is SEHNR and CDR2 is FQNEAQ in the germline V gene (reference sequence). The CDR3 runs 13 residues. V dropped 7 bases and J dropped 3; count of bases not matched to a gene: 6. Here the CDR3 reads CASNIRDSYEQYF. CDR3 DNA: TGTGCCAGCAACATCCGGGACAGCTACGAGCAGTACTTC.

The genes are TRBV20-1 and TRBJ2-2, with unresolved D. Trimming removed 3 bases from V and 1 base from J, with 9 bases in between. The CDR3 length is 14 residues. The germline gives CDR1 DFQATT, CDR2 SNEGSKA (reference sequence). CDR3: CSASSYLNTGELFF. For the CDR3, the DNA is TGCAGTGCTAGTTCCTACCTGAACACCGGGGAGCTGTTTTTT.

J is TRBJ2-2 and V is TRBV19, with TRBD1 matching over 10 bases. Losses at the gene ends were 6 bases for V and 4 bases for J; bases not matched to a gene: 11. Germline V gene lookup returns CDR1 LNHDA and CDR2 SQIVND (reference sequence). The CDR3 consists of 17 residues. The CDR3 loop reads CASRRRQGAVGTGELFF. The CDR3 region has the DNA TGTGCCAGTAGAAGGCGACAGGGGGCTGTGGGCACCGGGGAGCTGTTTTTT.

The chain links TRBV2 to TRBJ2-7; TRBD2 aligns across 7 bases. The CDR3 spans 14 residues. V was pared by 3 bases and J by 3 bases, with 5 bases of the junction left unmatched. The V gene's germline CDR1 is SNHLY and CDR2 FYNNEI. The CDR3 DNA follows: TGTGCCAGCAGTGAGATGGGGGGGATCTACGAGCAGTACTTC. This sequence encodes CASSEMGGIYEQYF. Full variable domain (missing parts from reference TRBV2 and TRBJ2-7): EPEVTQTPSHQVTQMGQEVILRCVPISNHLYFYWYRQILGQKVEFLVSFYNNEISEKSEIFDDQFSVERPDGSNFTLKIRSTKLEDSAMYFCASSEMGGIYEQYFGPGTRLTVT.

The gene calls are TRBV9 and TRBJ2-1; TRBD2 agrees at 9 bases. V lost 3 bases and J lost 9; bases outside the gene matches: 13. Germline CDR1 is SGDLS and CDR2 is YYNGEE. This CDR3 spans 16 amino acids. For the CDR3, the DNA is TGTGCCAGCAGCGGAGGGGCGGGAGGGCTCTTGGGTGAGCAGTTCTTC. Amino acid sequence: CASSGGAGGLLGEQFF.

This chain connects TRBV5-1 to TRBJ2-2; the D is unclear. The CDR3 extends over 14 amino acids. V lost 0 bases and J 6 bases, leaving 9 bases between the germline ends. The germline V gene has CDR1 SGHRS and CDR2 YFSETQ. The chain's CDR3 is CASSLAGSPGELFF. The CDR3 DNA follows: TGCGCCAGCAGCTTGGCGGGTAGTCCCGGGGAGCTGTTTTTT.

J is TRBJ2-7 and V is TRBV5-4, with 9 bases fitting TRBD2. The germline V gene encodes CDR1 SGHNT and CDR2 YYREEE (reference sequence). The CDR3 covers 14 residues. V trimming: 4 bases; J trimming: 4 bases; junction bases outside the gene matches: 6. As DNA, the CDR3 is TGTGCCAGCAGCCCTTATAGCGGGAGTTACGAGCAGTACTTC. This codes for CASSPYSGSYEQYF.

There are a few counts of this clone. This chain connects TRBV6-4 to TRBJ2-7, with D tentatively TRBD1 (7 bases). Germline CDR1 MRHNA, CDR2 SNTAGT. The CDR3 covers 14 residues. The ends were cut back, 5 bases at V and 10 bases at J, with 21 bases in the middle. DNA of the CDR3: TGTGCCAGCAGTCCCTCTCCAGGGGGGAGCCCTCAGTACTTC. Its protein product is CASSPSPGGSPQYF.

This rearrangement joins TRBV5-8 to TRBJ2-1, with D perhaps TRBD1 (6 bases). Germline CDR1 is SGHTS and CDR2 is YDEGEE. V lost 4 bases to trimming and J lost 5 bases, with 16 bases between them. This CDR3 is built from 15 residues. Written as DNA, the CDR3 is TGTGCCAGCAGCCCCCGAGGGGGTAACCACAATGAGCAGTTCTTC. It yields the protein CASSPRGGNHNEQFF.